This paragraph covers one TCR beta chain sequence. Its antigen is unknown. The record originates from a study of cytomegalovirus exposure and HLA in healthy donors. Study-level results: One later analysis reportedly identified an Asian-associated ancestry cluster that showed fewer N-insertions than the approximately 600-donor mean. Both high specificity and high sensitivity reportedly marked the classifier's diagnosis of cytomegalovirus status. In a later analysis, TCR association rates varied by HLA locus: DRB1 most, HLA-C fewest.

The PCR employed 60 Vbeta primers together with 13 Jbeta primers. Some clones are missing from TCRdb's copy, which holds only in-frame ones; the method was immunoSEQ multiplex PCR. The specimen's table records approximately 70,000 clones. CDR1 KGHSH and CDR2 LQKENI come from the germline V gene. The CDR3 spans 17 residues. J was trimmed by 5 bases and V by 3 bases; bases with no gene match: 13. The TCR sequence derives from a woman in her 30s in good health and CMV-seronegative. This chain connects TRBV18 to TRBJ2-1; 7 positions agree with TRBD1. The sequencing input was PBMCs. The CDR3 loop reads CASSPPRGGRGNNEQFF. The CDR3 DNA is TGTGCCAGCTCACCCCCCCGGGGTGGCAGGGGGAACAATGAGCAGTTCTTC.